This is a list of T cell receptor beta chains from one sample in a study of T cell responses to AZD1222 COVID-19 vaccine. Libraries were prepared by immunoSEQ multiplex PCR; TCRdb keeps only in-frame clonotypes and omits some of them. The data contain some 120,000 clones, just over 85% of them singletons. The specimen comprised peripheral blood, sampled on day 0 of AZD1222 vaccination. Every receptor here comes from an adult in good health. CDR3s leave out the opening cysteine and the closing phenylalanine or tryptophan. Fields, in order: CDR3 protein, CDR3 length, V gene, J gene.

CDR3: ASSPRSENSPLH
length: 12
V: TRBV7-6
J: TRBJ1-6

CDR3: ATSAYRDKSSYEQY
length: 14
V: TRBV15
J: TRBJ2-7

CDR3: ASSLAGQDIYEQY
length: 13
V: TRBV7-8
J: TRBJ2-7

CDR3: ASSLAHTGTYEQY
length: 13
V: TRBV7-6
J: TRBJ2-7

CDR3: ASSQWQGANSPLH
length: 13
V: TRBV16
J: TRBJ1-6

CDR3: ASSLPSWARETQY
length: 13
V: TRBV27
J: TRBJ2-5

CDR3: ASSSPPGLNTEAF
length: 13
V: TRBV7-2
J: TRBJ1-1

CDR3: ASSVGVSGGANTGELF
length: 16
V: TRBV9
J: TRBJ2-2

CDR3: ASSLSGSTYEQY
length: 12
V: TRBV5-1
J: TRBJ2-7

CDR3: ASSQDLGGSSPQH
length: 13
V: TRBV4-1
J: TRBJ1-5

CDR3: ASARSGMLNTEAF
length: 13
V: TRBV6-5
J: TRBJ1-1

CDR3: ASSFGGTDEQY
length: 11
V: TRBV5-6
J: TRBJ2-7

CDR3: ASSLFSGGSYEQY
length: 13
V: TRBV7-3
J: TRBJ2-7

CDR3: ADRGVNYGYT
length: 10
V: TRBV30
J: TRBJ1-2

CDR3: ASSLGRNTGELF
length: 12
V: TRBV7-2
J: TRBJ2-2

CDR3: ASSSRVIGTQY
length: 11
V: TRBV7-9
J: TRBJ2-5

CDR3: ASSLHPNSNQPQH
length: 13
V: TRBV27
J: TRBJ1-5

CDR3: ASSGLLREGNEQF
length: 13
V: TRBV7-9
J: TRBJ2-1

CDR3: ASTGDIRSYNSPLH
length: 14
V: TRBV27
J: TRBJ1-6

CDR3: ATSGGEETQY
length: 10
V: TRBV24-1
J: TRBJ2-5

CDR3: ASNWGQGRGGYT
length: 12
V: TRBV2
J: TRBJ1-2

CDR3: ASSEGQGFQGWEKLF
length: 15
V: TRBV6-1
J: TRBJ1-4

CDR3: ASSLGETQY
length: 9
V: TRBV11-2
J: TRBJ2-5

CDR3: ASSLGQGTGEQY
length: 12
V: TRBV11-2
J: TRBJ2-7

CDR3: ASSPPTSGRANEQF
length: 14
V: TRBV18
J: TRBJ2-1

CDR3: ASSFILNTEAF
length: 11
V: TRBV5-5
J: TRBJ1-1

CDR3: ASSATGTSISGELF
length: 14
V: TRBV9
J: TRBJ2-2

CDR3: ASSSRDRVSYEQY
length: 13
V: TRBV6-5
J: TRBJ2-7

CDR3: ASSQEVRRNEQF
length: 12
V: TRBV4-1
J: TRBJ2-1

CDR3: ASHRAGTYEQY
length: 11
V: TRBV6-5
J: TRBJ2-7

CDR3: ASSFGGNIQY
length: 10
V: TRBV7-2
J: TRBJ2-4

CDR3: SASLGFSYEQY
length: 11
V: TRBV20-1
J: TRBJ2-7

CDR3: ASIPTGAKSKQY
length: 12
V: TRBV28
J: TRBJ2-7

CDR3: ASSQEGRGANYGYT
length: 14
V: TRBV4-1
J: TRBJ1-2

CDR3: ASSMRAPQETQY
length: 12
V: TRBV19
J: TRBJ2-5

CDR3: ASGVIPSSNQPQH
length: 13
V: TRBV27
J: TRBJ1-5

CDR3: ASRPPGIYEQY
length: 11
V: TRBV6-6
J: TRBJ2-7

CDR3: ASSEDSFYGYT
length: 11
V: TRBV2
J: TRBJ1-2

CDR3: ASSQGGSGDVNEQF
length: 14
V: TRBV3-1/TRBV3-2
J: TRBJ2-1

CDR3: ASSPTGYEQY
length: 10
V: TRBV3-1/TRBV3-2
J: TRBJ2-7

CDR3: ASCMSRGGTGELF
length: 13
V: TRBV6-5
J: TRBJ2-2

CDR3: ASSLASSYNEQF
length: 12
V: TRBV5-1
J: TRBJ2-1